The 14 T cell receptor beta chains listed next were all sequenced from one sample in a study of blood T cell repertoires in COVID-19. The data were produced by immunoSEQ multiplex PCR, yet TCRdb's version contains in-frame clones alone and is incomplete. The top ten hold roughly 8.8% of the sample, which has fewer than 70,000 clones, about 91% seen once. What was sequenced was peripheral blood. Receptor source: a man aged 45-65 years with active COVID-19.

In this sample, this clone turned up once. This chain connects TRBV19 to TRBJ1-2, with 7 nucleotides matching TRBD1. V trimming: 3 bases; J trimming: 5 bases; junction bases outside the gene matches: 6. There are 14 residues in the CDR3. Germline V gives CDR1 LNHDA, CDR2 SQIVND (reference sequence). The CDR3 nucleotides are TGTGCCAGTAGTATCGCGACGACAGGGTATGGCTACACCTTC. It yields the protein CASSIATTGYGYTF.

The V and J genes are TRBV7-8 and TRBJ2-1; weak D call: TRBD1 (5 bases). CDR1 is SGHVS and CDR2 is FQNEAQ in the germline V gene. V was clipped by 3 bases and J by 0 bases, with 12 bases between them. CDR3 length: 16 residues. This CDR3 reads CASSFLRAGSYNEQFF. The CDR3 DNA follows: TGTGCCAGCAGCTTCCTCAGGGCAGGCTCCTACAATGAGCAGTTCTTC.

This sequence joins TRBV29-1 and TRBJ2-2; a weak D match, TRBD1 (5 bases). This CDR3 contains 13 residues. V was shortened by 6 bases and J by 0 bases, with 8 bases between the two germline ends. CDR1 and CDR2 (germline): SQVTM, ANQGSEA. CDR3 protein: CSVDKANTGELFF. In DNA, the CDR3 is TGCAGCGTGGACAAAGCGAACACCGGGGAGCTGTTTTTT.

CDR3 protein: CASSVGRGFFTEAFF. CDR3 DNA: TGTGCCAGCAGCGTAGGACGGGGGTTCTTCACTGAAGCTTTCTTT. V is TRBV9 and J is TRBJ1-1, with a possible D match to TRBD1 (5 bases). Trimming removed 0 bases from V and 4 bases from J, with 13 bases in between. Per the germline V gene, CDR1 is SGDLS and CDR2 is YYNGEE. This CDR3 is 15 amino acids long.

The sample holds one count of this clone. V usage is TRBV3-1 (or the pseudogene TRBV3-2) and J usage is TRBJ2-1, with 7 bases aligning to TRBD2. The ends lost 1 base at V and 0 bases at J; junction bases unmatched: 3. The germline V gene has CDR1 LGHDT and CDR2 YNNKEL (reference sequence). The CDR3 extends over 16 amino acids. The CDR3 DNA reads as TGTGCCAGCAGCCAAGTGGGCGGGAGCTCCTACAATGAGCAGTTCTTC. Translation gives CASSQVGGSSYNEQFF.

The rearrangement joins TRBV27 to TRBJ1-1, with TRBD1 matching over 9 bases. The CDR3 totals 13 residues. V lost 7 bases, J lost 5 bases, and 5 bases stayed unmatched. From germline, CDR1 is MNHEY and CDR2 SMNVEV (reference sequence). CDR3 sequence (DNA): TGTGCCAGCAATCCGACAGGGGGAACTGAAGCTTTCTTT. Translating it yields CASNPTGGTEAFF.

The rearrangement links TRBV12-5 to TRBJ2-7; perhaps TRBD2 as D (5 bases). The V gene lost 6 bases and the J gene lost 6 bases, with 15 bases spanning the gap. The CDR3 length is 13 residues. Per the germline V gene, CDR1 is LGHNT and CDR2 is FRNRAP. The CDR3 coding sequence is TGTGCTAGTGGCCGCGGAGGTTGGTTCGAGCAGTACTTC. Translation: CASGRGGWFEQYF.

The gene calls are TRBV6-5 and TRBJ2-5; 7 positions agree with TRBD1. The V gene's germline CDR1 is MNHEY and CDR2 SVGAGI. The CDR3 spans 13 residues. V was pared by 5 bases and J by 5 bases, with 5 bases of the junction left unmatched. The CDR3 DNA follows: TGTGCCAGCAGTCCCACAGGGGAGGAGACCCAGTACTTC. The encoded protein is CASSPTGEETQYF.

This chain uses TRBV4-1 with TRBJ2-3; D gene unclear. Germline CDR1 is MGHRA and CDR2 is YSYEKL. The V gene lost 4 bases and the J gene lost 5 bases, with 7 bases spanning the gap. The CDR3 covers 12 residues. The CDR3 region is CASSPHQDTQYF. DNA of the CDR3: TGCGCCAGCAGCCCACACCAAGATACGCAGTATTTT.

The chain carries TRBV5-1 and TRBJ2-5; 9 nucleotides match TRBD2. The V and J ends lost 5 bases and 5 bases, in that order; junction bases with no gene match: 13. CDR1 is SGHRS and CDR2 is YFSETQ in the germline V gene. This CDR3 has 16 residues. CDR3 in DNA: TGCGCCAGCAGGCCCCGAATAAGCGGGGGGCTGGAGACCCAGTACTTC. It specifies CASRPRISGGLETQYF.

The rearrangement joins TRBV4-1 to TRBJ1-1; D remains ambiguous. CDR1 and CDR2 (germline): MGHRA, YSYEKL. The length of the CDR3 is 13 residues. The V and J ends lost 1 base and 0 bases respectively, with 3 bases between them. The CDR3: CASSQVMNTEAFF. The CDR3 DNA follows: TGCGCCAGCAGCCAAGTTATGAACACTGAAGCTTTCTTT.

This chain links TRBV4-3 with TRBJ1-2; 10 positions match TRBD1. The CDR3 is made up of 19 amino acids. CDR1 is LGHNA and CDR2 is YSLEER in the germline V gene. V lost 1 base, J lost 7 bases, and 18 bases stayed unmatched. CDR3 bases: TGCGCCAGCAGCCAAGTTCCCGTGAGGGACAGGGGATTTTTAGCTGGCTACACCTTC. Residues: CASSQVPVRDRGFLAGYTF.

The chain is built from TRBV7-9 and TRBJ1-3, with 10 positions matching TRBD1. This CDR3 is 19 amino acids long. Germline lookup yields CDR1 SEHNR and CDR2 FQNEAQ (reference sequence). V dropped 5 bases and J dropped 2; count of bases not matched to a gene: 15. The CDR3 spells CASSRIHPGTGVPGNTIYF. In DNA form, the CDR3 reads TGTGCCAGCAGCCGTATCCACCCCGGGACAGGGGTACCTGGAAACACCATATATTTT.

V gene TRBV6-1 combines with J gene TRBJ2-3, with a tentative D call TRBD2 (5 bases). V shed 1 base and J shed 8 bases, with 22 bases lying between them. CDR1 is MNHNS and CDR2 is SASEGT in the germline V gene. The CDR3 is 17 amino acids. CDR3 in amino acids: CASSEGLAIGRAGTQYF. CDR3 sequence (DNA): TGTGCCAGCAGTGAAGGCCTAGCCATCGGGCGGGCTGGTACGCAGTATTTT.